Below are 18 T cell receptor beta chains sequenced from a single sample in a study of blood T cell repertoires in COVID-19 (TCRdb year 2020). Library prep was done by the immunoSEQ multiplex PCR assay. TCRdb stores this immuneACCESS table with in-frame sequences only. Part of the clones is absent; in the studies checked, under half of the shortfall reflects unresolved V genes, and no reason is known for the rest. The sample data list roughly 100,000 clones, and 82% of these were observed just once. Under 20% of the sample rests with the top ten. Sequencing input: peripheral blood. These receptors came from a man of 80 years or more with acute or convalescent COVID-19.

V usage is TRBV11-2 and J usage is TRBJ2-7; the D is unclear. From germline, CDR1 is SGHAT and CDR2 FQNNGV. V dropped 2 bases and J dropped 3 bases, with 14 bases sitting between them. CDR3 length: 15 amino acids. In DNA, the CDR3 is TGTGCCAGCAGCTTAAGACCAGGCGCAAACTACGAGCAGTACTTC. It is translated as CASSLRPGANYEQYF.

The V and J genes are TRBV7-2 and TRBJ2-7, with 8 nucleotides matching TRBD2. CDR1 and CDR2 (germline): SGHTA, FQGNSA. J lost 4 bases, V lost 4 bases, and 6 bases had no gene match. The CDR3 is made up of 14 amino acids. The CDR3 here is CASSSAGTRYEQYF. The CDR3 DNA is TGTGCCAGCAGCTCAGCCGGGACTAGATACGAGCAGTACTTC.

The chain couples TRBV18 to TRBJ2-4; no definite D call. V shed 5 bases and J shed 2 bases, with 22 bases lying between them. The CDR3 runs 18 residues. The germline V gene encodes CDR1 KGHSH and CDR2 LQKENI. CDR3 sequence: CASSTRHGPTVTKNIQYF. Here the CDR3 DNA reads TGTGCCAGCTCAACCCGACATGGGCCCACCGTTACCAAAAACATTCAGTACTTC.

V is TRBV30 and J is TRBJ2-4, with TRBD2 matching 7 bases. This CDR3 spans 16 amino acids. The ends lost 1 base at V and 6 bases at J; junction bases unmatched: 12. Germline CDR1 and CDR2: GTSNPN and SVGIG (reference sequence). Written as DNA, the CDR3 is TGTGCCTGGAGTGGAGTAGCGGGCCTTACCGTAAACATTCAGTACTTC. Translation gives CAWSGVAGLTVNIQYF.

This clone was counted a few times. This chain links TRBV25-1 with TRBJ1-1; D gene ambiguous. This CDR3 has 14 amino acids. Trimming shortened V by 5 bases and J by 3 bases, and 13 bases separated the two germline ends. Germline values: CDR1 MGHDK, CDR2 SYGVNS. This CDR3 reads CASSFWGEYTEAFF. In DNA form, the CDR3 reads TGTGCCAGCAGTTTCTGGGGAGAGTACACTGAAGCTTTCTTT.

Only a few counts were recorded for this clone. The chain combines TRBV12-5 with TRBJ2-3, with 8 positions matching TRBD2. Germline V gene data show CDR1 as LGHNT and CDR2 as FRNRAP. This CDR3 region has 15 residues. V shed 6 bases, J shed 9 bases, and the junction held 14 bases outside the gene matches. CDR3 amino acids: CASGQAGDLRGTQYF. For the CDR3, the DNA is TGTGCTAGTGGCCAAGCGGGAGACCTCAGGGGCACGCAGTATTTT.

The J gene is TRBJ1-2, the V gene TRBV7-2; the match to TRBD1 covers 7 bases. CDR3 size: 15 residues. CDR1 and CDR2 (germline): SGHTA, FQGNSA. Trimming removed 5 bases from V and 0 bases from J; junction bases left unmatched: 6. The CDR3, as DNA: TGTGCCAGCAGCCCAGACAGGGAGGCTAACTATGGCTACACCTTC. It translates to CASSPDREANYGYTF.

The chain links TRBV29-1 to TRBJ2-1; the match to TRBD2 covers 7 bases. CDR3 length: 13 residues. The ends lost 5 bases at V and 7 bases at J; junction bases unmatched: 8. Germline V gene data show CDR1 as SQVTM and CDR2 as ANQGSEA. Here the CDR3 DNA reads TGCAGCGTTCGGGCGGGAGTCGGTAATGAGCAGTTCTTC. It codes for CSVRAGVGNEQFF.

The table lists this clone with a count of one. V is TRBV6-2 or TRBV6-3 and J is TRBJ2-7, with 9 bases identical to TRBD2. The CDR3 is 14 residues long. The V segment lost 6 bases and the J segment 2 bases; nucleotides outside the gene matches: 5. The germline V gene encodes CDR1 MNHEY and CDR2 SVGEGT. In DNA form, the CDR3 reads TGTGCCAGCAGGCCTAGCGGGGATACCTACGAGCAGTACTTC. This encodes CASRPSGDTYEQYF.

The CDR3 nucleotides read TGTGCCAGCAGCTTATTTATCCCGTCGTCGGAGGCCTACACCTTC. Residues: CASSLFIPSSEAYTF. V is TRBV7-9 and J is TRBJ1-2; D is ambiguous. Per germline, CDR1 SEHNR and CDR2 FQNEAQ (reference sequence). This CDR3 is built from 15 residues. Trimming pared 2 bases from V and 10 bases from J, leaving 20 bases between.

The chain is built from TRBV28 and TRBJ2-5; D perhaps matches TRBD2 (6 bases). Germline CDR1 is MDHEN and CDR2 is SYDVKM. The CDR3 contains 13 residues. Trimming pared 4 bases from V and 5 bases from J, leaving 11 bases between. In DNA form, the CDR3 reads TGTGCCAGCAGTTCGGGGGTCCTGGAGACCCAGTACTTC. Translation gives CASSSGVLETQYF.

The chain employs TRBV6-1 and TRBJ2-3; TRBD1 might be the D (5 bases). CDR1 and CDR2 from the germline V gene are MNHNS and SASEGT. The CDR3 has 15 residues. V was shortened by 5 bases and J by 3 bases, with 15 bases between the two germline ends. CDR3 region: CASSSPGWSTDTQYF. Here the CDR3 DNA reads TGTGCCAGCAGTTCCCCAGGGTGGTCGACAGATACGCAGTATTTT.

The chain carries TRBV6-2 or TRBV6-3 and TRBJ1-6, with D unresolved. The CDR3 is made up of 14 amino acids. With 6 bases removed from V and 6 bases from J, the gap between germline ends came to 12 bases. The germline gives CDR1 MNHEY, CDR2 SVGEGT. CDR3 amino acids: CASSTDGSNSPLHF. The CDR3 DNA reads TGTGCCAGCAGCACTGACGGGAGTAATTCACCCCTCCACTTT.

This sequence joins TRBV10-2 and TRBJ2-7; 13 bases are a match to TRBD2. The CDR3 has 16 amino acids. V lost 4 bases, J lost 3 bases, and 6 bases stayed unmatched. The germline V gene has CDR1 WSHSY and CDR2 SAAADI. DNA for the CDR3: TGCGCCAGCAGTGGACCACTAGCGGGAGGGGTCTACGAGCAGTACTTC. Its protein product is CASSGPLAGGVYEQYF.

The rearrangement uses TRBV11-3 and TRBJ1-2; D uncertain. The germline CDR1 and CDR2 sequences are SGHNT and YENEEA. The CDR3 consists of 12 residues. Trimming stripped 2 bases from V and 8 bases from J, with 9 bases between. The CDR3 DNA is TGTGCCAGCAGCTTATCCGGGAGCGGCTACACCTTC. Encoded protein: CASSLSGSGYTF.

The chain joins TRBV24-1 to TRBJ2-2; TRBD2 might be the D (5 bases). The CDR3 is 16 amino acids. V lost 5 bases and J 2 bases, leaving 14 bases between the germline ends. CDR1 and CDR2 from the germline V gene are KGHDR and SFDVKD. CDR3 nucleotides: TGTGCCACCAGTGGGAGAGGGAGAGAAAACACCGGGGAGCTGTTTTTT. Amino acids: CATSGRGRENTGELFF.

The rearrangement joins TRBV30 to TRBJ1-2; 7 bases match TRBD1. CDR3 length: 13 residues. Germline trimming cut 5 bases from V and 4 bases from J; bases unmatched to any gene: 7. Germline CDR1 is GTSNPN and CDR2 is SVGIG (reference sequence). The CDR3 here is CAWGQGDSYGYTF. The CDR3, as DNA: TGTGCCTGGGGGCAGGGGGACAGCTATGGCTACACCTTC.

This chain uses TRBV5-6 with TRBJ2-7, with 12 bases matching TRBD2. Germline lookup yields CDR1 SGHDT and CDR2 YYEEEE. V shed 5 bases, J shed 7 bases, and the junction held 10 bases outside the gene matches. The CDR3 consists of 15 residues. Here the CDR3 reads CASRPRLAGAREQYF. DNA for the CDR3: TGTGCCAGCAGGCCGAGACTAGCGGGAGCAAGGGAGCAGTACTTC.